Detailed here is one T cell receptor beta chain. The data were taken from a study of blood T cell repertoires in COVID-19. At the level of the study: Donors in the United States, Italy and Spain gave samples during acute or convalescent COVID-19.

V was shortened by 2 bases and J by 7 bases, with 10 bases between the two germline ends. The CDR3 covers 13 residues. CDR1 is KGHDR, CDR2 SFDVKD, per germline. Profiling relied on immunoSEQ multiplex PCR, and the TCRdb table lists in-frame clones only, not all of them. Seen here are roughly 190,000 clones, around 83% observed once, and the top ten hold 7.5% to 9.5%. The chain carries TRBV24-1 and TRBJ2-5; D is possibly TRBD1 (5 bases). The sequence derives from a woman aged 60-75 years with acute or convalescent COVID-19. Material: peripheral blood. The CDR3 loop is CATSDSARGTQYF. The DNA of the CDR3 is TGTGCCACCAGTGATTCGGCAAGGGGGACCCAGTACTTC.